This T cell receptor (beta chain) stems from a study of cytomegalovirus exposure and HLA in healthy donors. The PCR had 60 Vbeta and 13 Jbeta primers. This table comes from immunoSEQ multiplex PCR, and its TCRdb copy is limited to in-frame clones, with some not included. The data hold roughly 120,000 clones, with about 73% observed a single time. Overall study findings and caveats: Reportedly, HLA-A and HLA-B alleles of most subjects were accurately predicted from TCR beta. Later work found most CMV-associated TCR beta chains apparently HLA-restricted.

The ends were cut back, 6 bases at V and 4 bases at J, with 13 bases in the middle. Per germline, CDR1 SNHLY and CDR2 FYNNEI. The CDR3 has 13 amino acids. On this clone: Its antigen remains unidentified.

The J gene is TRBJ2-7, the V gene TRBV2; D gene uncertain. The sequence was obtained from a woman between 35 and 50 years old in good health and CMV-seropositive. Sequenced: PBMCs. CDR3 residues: CASRSDSTYEQYF. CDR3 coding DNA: TGTGCCAGCAGGTCAGACTCTACTTACGAGCAGTACTTC.